Listed below are T cell receptor beta chains from one sample, sequenced in a study of beta chain features in type 1 diabetes. Sequenced by immunoSEQ multiplex PCR; TCRdb stores in-frame clones only, minus some. Counted here are 600,000 or so clones, 9.5% to 15% occurring once; the ten biggest clones make up more than 0.1%. Sequenced input: naive CD4+ T cells from blood. These receptors were obtained from a man aged 30 to 39 with type 1 diabetes. Each CDR3 is given without its conserved first and last residue. D genes are given only for firm matches.

V | D | CDR3
TRBV28 | . | ASSSTGVYEQY
TRBV29-1 | . | SVGEAGDYTEAF
TRBV5-6 | . | ASSLITNEQF
TRBV4-3 | . | ASSQGPILTGNTIY
TRBV7-2 | TRBD1 | ASSQGQVYTGELF
TRBV5-4 | . | ASSLRVGGNTGELF
TRBV5-4 | . | ASSLQNGYT
TRBV9 | TRBD2 | ASSVVAGRLDTQY
TRBV6-6 | . | ASSPAGLNTEAF
TRBV29-1 | . | SARAHSGNTIY
TRBV7-9 | . | ASSLARDSTYNEQF
TRBV29-1 | TRBD1 | SATGSGGLGNYGYT
TRBV7-2 | . | ASSFPTQGSGFRNTEAF
TRBV5-1 | . | ASSTLAREYQETQY
TRBV7-8 | TRBD2 | ASSLGGLASTFDTQY
TRBV5-1 | . | ASSLDGLNTEAF
TRBV18 | . | ASSPNTFTDTQY
TRBV4-3 | TRBD2 | ASSVGLAGDTGELF
TRBV7-2 | . | ASSHGLTANTGELF
TRBV5-4 | TRBD1 | ASSLAPGQSYGYT
TRBV5-8 | . | ASSLLISSGYT
TRBV7-6 | TRBD1 | ASSSGTGVYEQY
TRBV7-9 | . | ASSPGGGPSGNTIY
TRBV6-1 | . | ASSENPANYGYT
TRBV20-1 | . | SARDSGTQY
TRBV9 | . | ASSVGGGYNQPQH
TRBV5-1 | . | ASSLKGDGYT
TRBV9 | TRBD2 | ASSVESQRGTTDTQY
TRBV9 | . | ASSVARSPGLGGYT
TRBV6-5 | TRBD2 | ASRSSGGASGF
TRBV7-2 | . | ASSPPGSLAKNIQY
TRBV7-2 | . | ASSLIGSSYEQY